This TCR beta chain came from a study of T-cell reconstitution after alpha-beta-depleted transplantation in children (TCRdb year 2016). Background for the entire study: Using TCR repertoire profiling, the study quantitatively followed how T-cell immune reconstitution unfolded in children after TCRalphabeta/CD19-depleted allogeneic hematopoietic cell transplantation.

CDR1 and CDR2, looked up from the germline V gene, are SGHVS and FQNEAQ. V and J lose 3 bases and 5 bases, and a span of 10 bases separates them. Including cysteine and phenylalanine, the CDR3 has 13 amino acids. Left in the record is the CDR3 DNA by itself, 39 bases read in frame from the first base. The method behind the library was PCR. Sequencing used an Illumina HiSeq 2500. Molecular barcoding was employed in the preparation of TCR libraries, with unique molecular identifiers being used to normalize TCRbeta repertoire quantification. TCRdb reprocessing: public reads trimmed at Q25 with fastp, clones called with MiXCR, in-frame beta chains kept. Rows with one shared CDR3 protein collapse into an entry with the most common genes and DNA. The table for this sample lists around 500,000 distinct CDR3 sequences; 12% of them were counted only once. Around 6% of the sample is taken by the ten largest.

This clonotype was seen more than once but under ten times. The antigen it recognizes is unknown. Base qualities are not recorded, but no much larger clone differs from it by a single base. The specimen was PBMCs from the stem cell graft donor, collected from the stem cell graft. The receptor chain draws on TRBV7-8 and TRBJ1-2, with the identity of the D gene unclear. The receptor's source is a human donor who donated a stem cell graft to a child with combined immunodeficiency. This receptor has the CDR3 CASSLASLYGYTF. The DNA is TGTGCCAGCAGCTTGGCCAGTCTATATGGCTACACCTTC.